Presented here are 29 T cell receptor beta chains from one specimen sequenced in a study of Ad26.COV2.S vaccination and SARS-CoV-2 variants. As for treatment: roughly 20 received Ad26.COV2.S at low or high dose, single or two shots; 5 received placebo; per-sample allocation not given. The investigators took samples on day 63 after the first vaccine or placebo injection. Method: immunoSEQ multiplex PCR; TCRdb's copy keeps in-frame clones and lacks some. The table records roughly 400,000 clones, approximately 91% of them present only once. Sequenced material: peripheral blood, taken in a trial of Ad26.COV2.S vaccine versus placebo. These receptors originate from a person between 18 and 60 years old who received the Ad26.COV2.S COVID-19 vaccine or a placebo.

The chain has TRBV4-1 and TRBJ2-7; D may be TRBD2 (5 bases). Looked up from germline, CDR1 is MGHRA and CDR2 is YSYEKL. The CDR3 is 15 amino acids. Trimming removed 1 base from V and 5 bases from J, with 15 bases in between. The CDR3 here is CASSQAAGFGDEQYF. The CDR3 DNA sequence: TGCGCCAGCAGCCAAGCTGCAGGTTTCGGGGACGAGCAGTACTTC.

This chain connects TRBV24-1 to TRBJ2-6; D ambiguous. The germline CDR1 and CDR2 sequences are KGHDR and SFDVKD. This CDR3 is built from 15 residues. Trimming took 3 bases from V and 0 from J, leaving 5 bases between them. CDR3 nucleotides: TGTGCCACCAGTGATACTTACTCTGGGGCCAACGTCCTGACTTTC. This translates into CATSDTYSGANVLTF.

The V gene is TRBV6-5, the J gene TRBJ2-7; the match to TRBD1 covers 9 bases. Unmatched junction bases numbered 9, after V lost 6 bases and J lost 6 bases. Germline CDR1 reads MNHEY; CDR2 reads SVGAGI. The CDR3 has 14 residues. CDR3 DNA: TGTGCCAGCAGCCAGGGACAGGGCCGGAGCGAGCAGTACTTC. Its translation is CASSQGQGRSEQYF.

The V call is TRBV14, the J call TRBJ2-5, with D perhaps TRBD1 or TRBD2 (5 bases each). V was clipped by 4 bases and J by 4 bases, with 13 bases between them. Germline V gene sequence: CDR1 SGHDN, CDR2 FVKESK. This CDR3 spans 14 amino acids. The CDR3 spells CASSLMGVIETQYF. The DNA for the CDR3 is TGTGCCAGCAGCCTAATGGGGGTAATAGAGACCCAGTACTTC.

CDR3 amino acids: CASSSRLAGGGNYEQYF. The CDR3 coding sequence is TGTGCCAGCAGCTCGAGACTAGCGGGAGGGGGGAACTACGAGCAGTACTTC. The V call is TRBV11-3, the J call TRBJ2-7, with 14 nucleotides matching TRBD2. The V segment lost 4 bases and the J segment 3 bases; nucleotides outside the gene matches: 8. The CDR3 has 17 residues. CDR1 and CDR2 from the germline V gene are SGHNT and YENEEA.

The chain recombines TRBV2 with TRBJ2-7, with D possibly TRBD2 on 6 matching bases. Per the germline V gene, CDR1 is SNHLY and CDR2 is FYNNEI. The CDR3 covers 15 residues. Trimming took off 4 bases at V and 7 bases at J, with 20 bases between the two ends. CDR3 amino acids: CASSGGTRTTWEQYF. CDR3 nucleotide sequence: TGTGCCAGCAGTGGAGGGACTCGGACTACCTGGGAGCAGTACTTC.

The V call is TRBV28, the J call TRBJ1-3; unclear D gene. CDR3 length equals 14 residues. V gave up 6 bases and J gave up 0 bases, with 9 bases separating them. Germline lookup yields CDR1 MDHEN and CDR2 SYDVKM. CDR3 in DNA: TGTGCCAGCAGGTCGCTGGGCTCTGGAAACACCATATATTTT. This sequence encodes CASRSLGSGNTIYF.

This rearrangement joins TRBV2 to TRBJ1-1, with D hard to call. Germline V lookup: CDR1 SNHLY, CDR2 FYNNEI. V was cut by 2 bases and J by 4 bases, with 2 bases left in between. The CDR3 sequence is 11 residues long. CDR3 region: CASSETTEAFF. Written as DNA, the CDR3 is TGTGCCAGCAGTGAAACCACTGAAGCTTTCTTT.

J is TRBJ1-5 and V is TRBV7-2; no clear D gene. Trimming left V 1 base short and J 2 bases short, with 6 bases between. Germline-derived CDR1 and CDR2 are SGHTA and FQGNSA. This CDR3 contains 14 residues. This CDR3 reads CASSLVLGNQPQHF. Written as DNA, the CDR3 is TGTGCCAGCAGCTTAGTTCTGGGCAATCAGCCCCAGCATTTT.

The chain has TRBV18 and TRBJ2-5; D might be TRBD2 (5 bases). From germline, CDR1 is KGHSH and CDR2 LQKENI. This CDR3 is 15 amino acids long. Between the trimmed V and J ends, which lost 6 bases and 2 bases, there was a span of 16 bases. CDR3 sequence (DNA): TGTGCCAGCTCTCTTCCCGGGGTCCCACAAGAGACCCAGTACTTC. Protein: CASSLPGVPQETQYF.

The V gene is TRBV19, the J gene TRBJ2-1; 7 nucleotides agree with TRBD2. The ends lost 7 bases at V and 0 bases at J; junction bases unmatched: 6. Germline CDR1 LNHDA, CDR2 SQIVND (reference sequence). The CDR3 has 15 amino acids. CDR3 region: CASTTSVSSYNEQFF. CDR3 DNA sequence: TGTGCCAGTACAACTAGCGTTAGCTCCTACAATGAGCAGTTCTTC.

This clone has just one count. The chain recombines TRBV9 with TRBJ2-2; D unresolved. Trimming shortened V by 0 bases and J by 1 base, and 13 bases separated the two germline ends. This CDR3 contains 17 residues. CDR1 SGDLS and CDR2 YYNGEE come from the germline V gene. This CDR3 is CASSVGVGQMNTGELFF. The CDR3, as DNA: TGTGCCAGCAGCGTAGGAGTTGGGCAGATGAACACCGGGGAGCTGTTTTTT.

The genes are TRBV5-1 and TRBJ2-1, with 8 bases fitting TRBD2. The CDR3 has 15 residues. Germline trimming cut 3 bases from V and 5 bases from J; bases unmatched to any gene: 7. The germline V gene encodes CDR1 SGHRS and CDR2 YFSETQ. CDR3 in DNA: TGCGCCAGCAGCTGGGGACTAGTAGGGGACAATGAGCAGTTCTTC. Its translation is CASSWGLVGDNEQFF.

This rearrangement joins TRBV6-5 to TRBJ1-1; D might be TRBD1 (5 bases). Germline V gene sequence: CDR1 MNHEY, CDR2 SVGAGI. Trimming removed 5 bases from V and 2 bases from J, with 15 bases in between. CDR3 size: 15 residues. CDR3 protein: CASSPGRGPNTEAFF. The CDR3 bases are TGTGCCAGCAGTCCGGGGAGGGGACCTAACACTGAAGCTTTCTTT.

The genes are TRBV11-1 and TRBJ2-3, with unresolved D. Germline assignment: CDR1 SGHAT and CDR2 FQDESV (reference sequence). The CDR3 spans 16 residues. The V and J ends lost 2 bases and 2 bases respectively, with 14 bases between them. The CDR3, as DNA: TGTGCCAGCAGCTTACTAGGGCGATGGGTCACAGATACGCAGTATTTT. Its protein product is CASSLLGRWVTDTQYF.

This chain uses TRBV19 with TRBJ1-6, with D possibly being TRBD1 (6 bases). Germline V gene lookup returns CDR1 LNHDA and CDR2 SQIVND (reference sequence). The V end was cut by 4 bases, the J end by 4 bases, with 8 bases between. The CDR3 is 14 amino acids. The CDR3 spells CASSTTGYNSPLHF. In nucleotides, the CDR3 is TGTGCCAGTAGTACGACAGGATATAATTCACCCCTCCACTTT. Full variable domain (missing parts from reference TRBV19 and TRBJ1-6): DGGITQSPKYLFRKEGQNVTLSCEQNLNHDAMYWYRQDPGQGLRLIYYSQIVNDFQKGDIAEGYSVSREKKESFPLTVTSAQKNPTAFYLCASSTTGYNSPLHFGNGTRLTVT.

The count of this clone is one. The chain combines TRBV30 with TRBJ1-5; weak D call: TRBD1 (5 bases). The V and J ends lost 0 bases and 1 base respectively, with 7 bases between them. Germline CDR1 reads GTSNPN; CDR2 reads SVGIG (reference sequence). The CDR3 is 14 amino acids. Here the CDR3 DNA reads TGTGCCTGGAGTGTCGGGGACAGCAATCAGCCCCAGCATTTT. Translated, it gives CAWSVGDSNQPQHF.

The chain uses TRBV19 and TRBJ2-2, with 9 bases matching TRBD1. J gave up 6 bases and V 6 bases, and 8 bases lay outside the gene matches. This CDR3 spans 15 amino acids. Per germline, CDR1 LNHDA and CDR2 SQIVND (reference sequence). The CDR3 is CASRPGQGLPGELFF. The CDR3 DNA reads as TGTGCCAGTAGGCCGGGACAGGGATTGCCCGGGGAGCTGTTTTTT. Drawing the rest from reference TRBV19 and TRBJ2-2, the complete variable domain is DGGITQSPKYLFRKEGQNVTLSCEQNLNHDAMYWYRQDPGQGLRLIYYSQIVNDFQKGDIAEGYSVSREKKESFPLTVTSAQKNPTAFYLCASRPGQGLPGELFFGEGSRLTVL.

This chain joins TRBV5-1 and TRBJ2-1, with D uncertain. Trimming left V 0 bases short and J 0 bases short, with 7 bases between. Germline V gives CDR1 SGHRS, CDR2 YFSETQ. The CDR3 consists of 15 residues. For the CDR3, the DNA is TGCGCCAGCAGCTTGGAAAGGAGCTCCTACAATGAGCAGTTCTTC. This encodes CASSLERSSYNEQFF.

CDR3 protein: CASSPWSGGYTF. Here the CDR3 DNA reads TGTGCCAGCAGTCCCTGGTCCGGAGGCTACACCTTC. The gene calls are TRBV27 and TRBJ1-2; no reliable D call. Germline assignment: CDR1 MNHEY and CDR2 SMNVEV (reference sequence). This CDR3 contains 12 residues. Deletions cut 5 bases from V and 8 bases from J, with 12 bases between.

This clone appeared a few times. V and J are TRBV12-3 or TRBV12-4 and TRBJ1-5; D not resolved. Trimming cost V 6 bases and J 11 bases, with 14 bases left between them. CDR3 length: 12 residues. The CDR3 region is CASSSTFGAQHF. In nucleotides, the CDR3 is TGTGCCAGCAGCTCCACGTTTGGGGCCCAGCATTTT.

The rearrangement links TRBV2 to TRBJ2-7; no reliable D call. This CDR3 comprises 14 residues. The germline V and J ends were trimmed by 9 bases and 0 bases, with 15 bases remaining between them. The V gene's germline CDR1 is SNHLY and CDR2 FYNNEI. The CDR3 DNA is TGTGCCAGTCCCTCGGTTCCCAACTCCTACGAGCAGTACTTC. Its protein is CASPSVPNSYEQYF.

This clone showed up many times. The chain combines TRBV9 with TRBJ2-5, with a tentative D call TRBD2 (6 bases). V shed 0 bases and J shed 0 bases, with 12 bases lying between them. CDR1 and CDR2 (germline): SGDLS, YYNGEE. CDR3 length equals 16 residues. CDR3 region: CASSVGSSAYQETQYF. Written as DNA, the CDR3 is TGTGCCAGCAGCGTAGGCTCTAGCGCGTACCAAGAGACCCAGTACTTC.

This clone has more than one count but fewer than ten. The V call is TRBV7-2, the J call TRBJ2-7, with D possibly being TRBD2 (6 bases). Germline values: CDR1 SGHTA, CDR2 FQGNSA. Trimming removed 5 bases from V and 5 bases from J, with 13 bases in between. The length of the CDR3 is 13 residues. CDR3 sequence (DNA): TGTGCCAGCAGCAACCCGGGACTCCACGAGCAGTACTTC. Its protein product is CASSNPGLHEQYF.

The V call is TRBV27, the J call TRBJ2-3; D is unresolved. CDR3 size: 15 residues. Trimming removed 0 bases at V and 2 bases at J, with 9 bases between. Germline V gene data show CDR1 as MNHEY and CDR2 as SMNVEV (reference sequence). CDR3 loop: CASSLSERTTDTQYF. Here the CDR3 DNA reads TGTGCCAGCAGTTTATCGGAACGGACCACAGATACGCAGTATTTT.

The chain is built from TRBV5-5 and TRBJ1-3, with D uncertain. V gave up 3 bases and J gave up 1 base, with 11 bases separating them. CDR3 length: 15 amino acids. Germline V gene sequence: CDR1 SGHKS, CDR2 YYEKEE (reference sequence). In DNA form, the CDR3 reads TGTGCCAGCAGCTCGGAAGTGATATCTGGAAACACCATATATTTT. This translates into CASSSEVISGNTIYF.

The rearrangement links TRBV6-4 to TRBJ2-1; D tentatively fits TRBD1 or TRBD2 (6 bases each). Trimming stripped 6 bases from V and 10 bases from J, with 16 bases between. This CDR3 comprises 13 residues. The germline V gene has CDR1 MRHNA and CDR2 SNTAGT. DNA for the CDR3: TGTGCCAGCAGAAATAATGAAGGGGGGGAGCAGTTCTTC. This codes for CASRNNEGGEQFF.

This chain joins TRBV7-3 and TRBJ2-6; tentative D call: TRBD1 (5 bases). This CDR3 comprises 16 residues. Trimming took off 5 bases at V and 1 base at J, with 12 bases between the two ends. CDR1 and CDR2 (germline): SGHTA, FQGTGA. CDR3 amino acids: CASSQGVLSGANVLTF. CDR3 DNA: TGTGCCAGCAGCCAAGGGGTGCTGTCTGGGGCCAACGTCCTGACTTTC.

The rearrangement links TRBV12-3 or TRBV12-4 to TRBJ2-1; D may be TRBD1 or TRBD2 (6 bases each). The CDR3 is made up of 11 amino acids. V was pared by 11 bases and J by 10 bases, with 15 bases between. Here the CDR3 DNA reads TGTGCCTCGGGGGCCTGGGACGAGCAGTTCTTC. Translating gives CASGAWDEQFF.